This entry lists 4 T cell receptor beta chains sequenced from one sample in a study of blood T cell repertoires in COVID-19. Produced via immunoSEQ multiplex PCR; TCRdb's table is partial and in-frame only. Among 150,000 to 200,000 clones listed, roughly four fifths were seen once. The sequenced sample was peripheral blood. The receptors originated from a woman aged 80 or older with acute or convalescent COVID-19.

The CDR3 here is CAATGSSGANVLTF. The CDR3 bases are TGTGCCGCCACAGGGTCCTCTGGGGCCAACGTCCTGACTTTC. The V call is TRBV25-1, the J call TRBJ2-6; tentatively, D is TRBD1 (6 bases). Germline CDR1 reads MGHDK; CDR2 reads SYGVNS. The CDR3 loop spans 14 amino acids. V was trimmed by 11 bases and J by 0 bases, leaving 11 bases between them.

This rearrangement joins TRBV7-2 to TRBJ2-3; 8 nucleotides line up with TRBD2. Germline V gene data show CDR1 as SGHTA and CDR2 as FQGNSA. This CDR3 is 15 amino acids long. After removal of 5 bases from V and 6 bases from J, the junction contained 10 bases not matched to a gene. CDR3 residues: CASSPLGTSGDTQYF. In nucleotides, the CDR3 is TGTGCCAGCAGCCCCCTAGGGACTAGTGGGGATACGCAGTATTTT.

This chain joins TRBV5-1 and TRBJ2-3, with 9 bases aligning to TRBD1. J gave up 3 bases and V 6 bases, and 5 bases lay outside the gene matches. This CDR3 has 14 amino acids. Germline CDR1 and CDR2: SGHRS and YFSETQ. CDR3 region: CASNPGTGTDTQYF. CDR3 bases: TGCGCCAGCAATCCCGGGACAGGGACAGATACGCAGTATTTT.

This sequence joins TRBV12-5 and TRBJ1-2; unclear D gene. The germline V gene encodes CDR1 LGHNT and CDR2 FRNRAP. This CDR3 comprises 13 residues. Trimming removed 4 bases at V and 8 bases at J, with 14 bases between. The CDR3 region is CASGSLTIIGYTF. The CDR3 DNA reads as TGTGCTAGTGGTTCCTTGACTATAATCGGCTACACCTTC.